The 11 T cell receptor beta chains given below trace back to one sample, sequenced in a study of CD8 T cells in ankylosing spondylitis. TCRdb re-derived calls from the 5' RACE reads in MiXCR, one entry per CDR3 protein. There are about 240,000 distinct CDR3 sequences in the sample; 8.6% occur only once, and almost 7% lies in the top ten. The sample comprised blood, either unsorted or a sorted T cell fraction (not recorded which). These receptors all come from a male donor with ankylosing spondylitis or in good health (not recorded which).

This clonotype was counted at least ten times. The chain uses TRBV5-6 and TRBJ2-2; D unclear. This CDR3 has 15 amino acids. V lost 1 base and J lost 1, with 8 bases in between. CDR1 and CDR2 (germline): SGHDT, YYEEEE. The CDR3 nucleotides are TGTGCCAGCAGCTTGTATCAGAGGAACACCGGGGAGCTGTTTTTT. Amino acid sequence: CASSLYQRNTGELFF.

This chain joins TRBV28 and TRBJ2-7, with D unclear. Germline V gene data show CDR1 as MDHEN and CDR2 as SYDVKM. There are 13 residues in the CDR3. V lost 10 bases, J lost 2 bases, and 15 bases lay in between. Here the CDR3 reads CAIRSTITYEQYF. As DNA, the CDR3 is TGTGCCATCAGGTCGACAATCACCTACGAGCAGTACTTC.

This clonotype came up many times. The chain combines TRBV7-9 with TRBJ1-2, with D possibly matching TRBD1 (5 bases). The CDR3 spans 13 residues. Trimming cost V 5 bases and J 3 bases, with 10 bases left between them. Germline values: CDR1 SEHNR, CDR2 FQNEAQ (reference sequence). This chain's CDR3 is CASSGQGHYGYTF. The CDR3 DNA reads TGTGCCAGCAGCGGCCAGGGTCACTATGGCTACACCTTC. The variable domain in full, with the rest retrieved from reference TRBV7-9 and TRBJ1-2, is DTGVSQNPRHKITKRGQNVTFRCDPISEHNRLYWYRQTLGQGPEFLTYFQNEAQLEKSRLLSDRFSAERPKGSFSTLEIQRTEQGDSAMYLCASSGQGHYGYTFGSGTRLTVV.

Ten or more counts support this clonotype. The V gene is TRBV20-1, the J gene TRBJ2-4; TRBD1 aligns across 7 bases. CDR1 and CDR2 (germline): DFQATT, SNEGSKA (reference sequence). With V trimmed by 6 bases and J by 0 bases, 14 bases remained unmatched. The CDR3 spans 17 residues. This chain's CDR3 is CSATGQEKTLAKNIQYF. The CDR3 nucleotides are TGCAGTGCCACCGGACAGGAGAAGACGCTAGCCAAAAACATTCAGTACTTC.

The table lists this clonotype with many counts. The rearrangement joins TRBV12-3 or TRBV12-4 to TRBJ1-1; tentatively, D is TRBD1 (5 bases). The CDR3 sequence is 14 residues long. V was pared by 3 bases and J by 8 bases, with 16 bases between. This CDR3 reads CASSLGPRVREAFF. The CDR3 DNA reads as TGTGCCAGCAGTTTGGGACCCCGGGTACGAGAAGCTTTCTTT.

This clonotype was observed many times. This chain connects TRBV5-1 to TRBJ2-2; TRBD2 might be the D (5 bases). CDR1 SGHRS and CDR2 YFSETQ come from the germline V gene. V gave up 4 bases and J gave up 2 bases, with 12 bases separating them. The CDR3 is 15 residues long. The CDR3 sequence: CASSPGGPNTGELFF. The CDR3 region has the DNA TGCGCCAGCAGCCCCGGAGGTCCCAACACCGGGGAGCTGTTTTTT. Filled out from reference TRBV5-1 and TRBJ2-2, the complete variable domain reads KAGVTQTPRYLIKTRGQQVTLSCSPISGHRSVSWYQQTPGQGLQFLFEYFSETQRNKGNFPGRFSGRQFSNSRSEMNVSTLELGDSALYLCASSPGGPNTGELFFGEGSRLTVL.

The sample holds many counts of this clonotype. The chain links TRBV5-6 to TRBJ1-5; D remains unclear. Germline CDR1 is SGHDT and CDR2 is YYEEEE. The germline V and J ends were trimmed by 3 bases and 4 bases, with 11 bases remaining between them. This CDR3 is 14 amino acids long. CDR3 nucleotides: TGTGCCAGCAGCTCCCAACAAACTAATCAGCCCCAGCATTTT. Protein sequence: CASSSQQTNQPQHF.

The sample holds a few counts of this clonotype. The chain has TRBV12-3 or TRBV12-4 and TRBJ2-5, with 15 bases fitting TRBD2. V was clipped by 4 bases and J by 4 bases; unmatched bases: 7. The CDR3 is made up of 17 amino acids. In DNA form, the CDR3 reads TGTGCCAGCAGTTCAGGACTAGCGGGAGGGTTCTTAGAGACCCAGTACTTC. This gives the protein CASSSGLAGGFLETQYF.

In this sample, this clonotype turned up many times. A read error may account for a junction end that differs from germline. The chain links TRBV7-2 to TRBJ1-1, with a possible D match to TRBD1 (5 bases). Germline V CDR1 and CDR2: SGHTA, FQGNSA. This CDR3 region has 14 residues. The CDR3 sequence is CASSWGGLNTGAFF. CDR3 DNA: TGTGCCAGCAGCTGGGGGGGACTCAATACTGGAGCTTTCTTT.

This chain joins TRBV10-3 and TRBJ2-5; tentative D call: TRBD2 (6 bases). The CDR3 length is 15 residues. The V end lost 4 bases, the J end lost 4 bases, and 16 bases lay between the germline ends. Germline CDR1 reads ENHRY; CDR2 reads SYGVKD. The CDR3 loop is CAISGASGVAETQYF. The CDR3 coding sequence is TGTGCCATCAGTGGGGCGTCGGGAGTTGCAGAGACCCAGTACTTC.

The V and J genes are TRBV7-2 and TRBJ2-4; D remains ambiguous. The germline V gene encodes CDR1 SGHTA and CDR2 FQGNSA. This CDR3 has 12 residues. V lost 2 bases and J lost 10, with 9 bases in between. The CDR3: CASSLSPRIQYF. The CDR3 nucleotides are TGTGCCAGCAGCTTAAGCCCAAGGATTCAGTACTTC.